A single sample gave rise to the 32 T cell receptor beta chains below, sequenced in a study of response to subunit inactivated influenza vaccine. TCRdb called the RT-PCR reads again in MiXCR, with one record for every CDR3 protein. The repertoire has about half a million distinct CDR3 sequences, around 8% of them found once; the top ten carry 10% to 15%. Source: PBMCs from blood, taken less than 30 months after vaccination. These TCRs come from a man aged 50 to 69 who received an inactivated influenza vaccine.

This clonotype has at least ten counts. V usage is TRBV12-3 or TRBV12-4 and J usage is TRBJ2-1; tentatively, D is TRBD1 or TRBD2 (5 bases each). The CDR3 sequence is 13 residues long. Deletions cut 7 bases from V and 11 bases from J, with 18 bases between. The CDR3 sequence is CASTRLGPIKQFF. The CDR3 DNA sequence: TGTGCCAGCACCCGTCTGGGACCTATAAAGCAGTTCTTC.

This clonotype was detected ten times or more. This chain connects TRBV29-1 to TRBJ2-1; D not resolved. The germline V and J ends were trimmed by 4 bases and 4 bases, with 2 bases remaining between them. Germline V gene lookup returns CDR1 SQVTM and CDR2 ANQGSEA. CDR3 size: 10 residues. The DNA of the CDR3 is TGCAGCGTTGGGTACAATGAGCAGTTCTTC. Translated: CSVGYNEQFF.

This clonotype was picked up a small number of times. V gene TRBV7-9 combines with J gene TRBJ2-1; 11 positions agree with TRBD2. After removal of 4 bases from V and 13 bases from J, the junction contained 12 bases not matched to a gene. Per the germline V gene, CDR1 is SEHNR and CDR2 is FQNEAQ (reference sequence). The CDR3 runs to 15 residues. Here the CDR3 reads CASSSLAGAESRQFF. The DNA for the CDR3 is TGTGCCAGCAGCTCACTAGCGGGAGCGGAGTCACGACAGTTCTTC.

DNA for the CDR3: TGTGCCAGCAAAGAGACATGGGCGACTGAAGCTTTCTTT. Translation gives CASKETWATEAFF. The chain has TRBV12-3 or TRBV12-4 and TRBJ1-1; D ambiguous. This CDR3 has 13 residues. The germline V and J ends were trimmed by 7 bases and 5 bases, with 14 bases remaining between them.

The genes are TRBV20-1 and TRBJ2-5; TRBD2 matches at 8 bases. The CDR3 spans 16 residues. Germline CDR1 reads DFQATT; CDR2 reads SNEGSKA (reference sequence). Trimming at V came to 0 bases and at J to 2 bases, leaving 8 bases not matched to a gene. The CDR3 DNA follows: TGCAGTGCTAGAGATCTCGGGAGGGCCCTGCAAGAGACCCAGTACTTC. This sequence encodes CSARDLGRALQETQYF.

The sample holds many counts of this clonotype. The V call is TRBV29-1, the J call TRBJ1-1; a possible D gene is TRBD1 (5 bases). CDR1 and CDR2 (germline): SQVTM, ANQGSEA. CDR3 length: 13 amino acids. V lost 4 bases and J 5 bases, leaving 14 bases between the germline ends. The CDR3 protein is CSVVRGLGTEAFF. CDR3 nucleotides: TGCAGCGTTGTTAGGGGCCTGGGAACTGAAGCTTTCTTT.

This clonotype was observed a handful of times. The chain is built from TRBV20-1 and TRBJ2-5; D is possibly TRBD1 (6 bases). The V gene lost 4 bases and the J gene lost 1 base, with 16 bases spanning the gap. Germline-derived CDR1 and CDR2 are DFQATT and SNEGSKA (reference sequence). The CDR3 is made up of 15 amino acids. This CDR3 is CSAKIGQRVQETQYF. The CDR3 DNA reads as TGCAGTGCTAAGATCGGACAGAGAGTCCAAGAGACCCAGTACTTC.

The rearrangement joins TRBV20-1 to TRBJ2-2; D may be TRBD2 (6 bases). V gave up 1 base and J gave up 7 bases, with 16 bases separating them. There are 15 residues in the CDR3. Germline CDR1 DFQATT, CDR2 SNEGSKA (reference sequence). CDR3 sequence (DNA): TGCAGTGCTAGAGGGCGGAGGGACCCATTCGGGGAGCTGTTTTTT. This translates into CSARGRRDPFGELFF.

The chain carries TRBV28 and TRBJ2-7; TRBD2 is a possible D gene (6 bases). Germline CDR1 reads MDHEN; CDR2 reads SYDVKM. This CDR3 is built from 12 residues. The V end lost 8 bases, the J end lost 7 bases, and 15 bases lay between the germline ends. The CDR3 DNA sequence: TGTGCCAGCTGGAGCGGGTTGGGAGAGCAGTACTTC. Amino acid sequence: CASWSGLGEQYF.

This clonotype was seen only a few times. The gene calls are TRBV5-1 and TRBJ2-1; a possible D gene is TRBD1 (5 bases). The CDR3 runs 14 residues. Germline CDR1 and CDR2: SGHRS and YFSETQ. V was clipped by 0 bases and J by 6 bases, with 10 bases between them. This CDR3 reads CASSLDPGSNEQFF. Here the CDR3 DNA reads TGCGCCAGCAGCTTGGATCCAGGGTCCAATGAGCAGTTCTTC.

This clonotype showed up just a few times. V usage is TRBV6-1 and J usage is TRBJ2-2, with a possible D match to TRBD2 (6 bases). The CDR3 sequence is 15 residues long. Germline values: CDR1 MNHNS, CDR2 SASEGT. Deletions cut 8 bases from V and 2 bases from J, with 15 bases between. Here the CDR3 DNA reads TGTGCCAGCGACCATCCACTAGCAAACACCGGGGAGCTGTTTTTT. Amino acid sequence: CASDHPLANTGELFF.

This clonotype occurred a few times. The V gene is TRBV7-2, the J gene TRBJ1-3, with D unresolved. The CDR3 has 15 residues. Trimming left V 1 base short and J 0 bases short, with 7 bases between. Germline V gives CDR1 SGHTA, CDR2 FQGNSA. CDR3 loop: CASSLVVSSGNTIYF. The CDR3 DNA follows: TGTGCCAGCAGCTTAGTGGTCAGCTCTGGAAACACCATATATTTT.

V gene TRBV6-2 or TRBV6-3 combines with J gene TRBJ2-2; D is uncertain. The CDR3 is 11 amino acids. Trimming removed 9 bases at V and 1 base at J, with 3 bases between. Germline CDR1 and CDR2: MNHEY and SVGEGT. CDR3 loop: CARKNTGELFF. As DNA, the CDR3 is TGTGCCAGAAAGAACACCGGGGAGCTGTTTTTT.

In its sample, this clonotype was seen a few times. The CDR3, as DNA: TGTGCCAGCAGGCGTTCAGGTCAGGATACGCAGTATTTT. It encodes CASRRSGQDTQYF. The gene calls are TRBV6-2 or TRBV6-3 and TRBJ2-3; no clear D gene. Germline values: CDR1 MNHEY, CDR2 SVGEGT. Trimming removed 6 bases from V and 6 bases from J, with 13 bases in between. The CDR3 length is 13 residues.

CDR3 region: CASSGGASNTGELFF. The CDR3, as DNA: TGTGCCAGCAGCGGTGGGGCCTCGAACACCGGGGAGCTGTTTTTT. The V and J genes are TRBV5-6 and TRBJ2-2; D possibly corresponds to TRBD1 (5 bases). V was clipped by 4 bases and J by 0 bases, with 10 bases between them. The germline V gene encodes CDR1 SGHDT and CDR2 YYEEEE. The CDR3 totals 15 residues.

The J gene is TRBJ1-5, the V gene TRBV11-1, with a tentative D call TRBD1 (5 bases). The germline V gene has CDR1 SGHAT and CDR2 FQDESV (reference sequence). V was cut by 4 bases and J by 3 bases, with 22 bases left in between. The CDR3 has 18 amino acids. Written as DNA, the CDR3 is TGTGCCAGCAGCTCCCTCGCCCCCTTGGGGCCCGACAATCAGCCCCAGCATTTT. It yields the protein CASSSLAPLGPDNQPQHF.

This clonotype was picked up a small number of times. This rearrangement joins TRBV20-1 to TRBJ2-3; the D is unclear. Trimming stripped 1 base from V and 11 bases from J, with 13 bases between. CDR3 size: 12 residues. Per germline, CDR1 DFQATT and CDR2 SNEGSKA (reference sequence). The CDR3: CSARVGQTVQYF. In nucleotides, the CDR3 is TGCAGTGCTAGAGTCGGTCAGACTGTGCAGTATTTT.

This clonotype has just a few counts. The chain's CDR3 is CASSILPTSSNTGELFF. CDR3 in DNA: TGTGCCAGTAGTATACTCCCGACTAGCTCGAACACCGGGGAGCTGTTTTTT. V gene TRBV19 combines with J gene TRBJ2-2; 7 nucleotides match TRBD2. Per the germline V gene, CDR1 is LNHDA and CDR2 is SQIVND (reference sequence). The CDR3 is 17 residues long. Trimming removed 2 bases from V and 0 bases from J; junction bases left unmatched: 6.

This clonotype was seen more than once but under ten times. J is TRBJ1-1 and V is TRBV5-1; D perhaps matches TRBD1 (5 bases). Trimming cost V 0 bases and J 4 bases, with 16 bases left between them. The CDR3 spans 16 residues. CDR1 and CDR2 from the germline V gene are SGHRS and YFSETQ. The CDR3 is CASSLDQSRVTTEAFF. CDR3 nucleotides: TGCGCCAGCAGCTTGGACCAAAGCAGGGTGACCACTGAAGCTTTCTTT.

This clonotype was detected ten times or more. The J gene is TRBJ2-3, the V gene TRBV18; D uncertain. In germline, CDR1 is KGHSH, CDR2 LQKENI. The CDR3 runs 14 residues. Trimming pared 5 bases from V and 3 bases from J, leaving 12 bases between. The CDR3 coding sequence is TGTGCCAGCTCAACCCTGGGTGTTACAGATACGCAGTATTTT. Residues: CASSTLGVTDTQYF.

In this sample, this clonotype turned up many times. The chain is built from TRBV24-1 and TRBJ2-3; the D call may be TRBD1 or TRBD2 (5 bases each). The CDR3 is made up of 15 amino acids. Germline CDR1 reads KGHDR; CDR2 reads SFDVKD. Trimming cost V 4 bases and J 5 bases, with 15 bases left between them. CDR3 nucleotides: TGTGCCACCAGTGACCCCCACGGGGCTGGAGATACGCAGTATTTT. Translation gives CATSDPHGAGDTQYF.

This clonotype was observed at least ten times. This chain links TRBV10-3 with TRBJ1-1; tentative D call: TRBD1 (6 bases). The CDR3 sequence is 15 residues long. Germline lookup yields CDR1 ENHRY and CDR2 SYGVKD. V was pared by 3 bases and J by 1 base, with 12 bases between. DNA of the CDR3: TGTGCCATCAGTGACCGACAGACAGGGAACACTGAAGCTTTCTTT. Translating it yields CAISDRQTGNTEAFF.

This clonotype was detected a few times. The gene calls are TRBV20-1 and TRBJ1-1; no definite D call. Germline V gene data show CDR1 as DFQATT and CDR2 as SNEGSKA (reference sequence). The CDR3 totals 13 residues. V lost 6 bases, J lost 11 bases, and 22 bases lay in between. The CDR3: CSAGGFRQRSAFF. DNA of the CDR3: TGCAGTGCGGGAGGCTTCAGACAAAGGTCGGCTTTCTTT.

This clonotype appeared a few times. V is TRBV27 and J is TRBJ1-6; D is unresolved. This CDR3 contains 16 residues. The V end was cut by 3 bases, the J end by 3 bases, with 12 bases between. Germline-derived CDR1 and CDR2 are MNHEY and SMNVEV (reference sequence). CDR3 protein: CASSLGTQVYNSPLHF. In DNA, the CDR3 is TGTGCCAGCAGTTTGGGCACTCAGGTCTATAATTCACCCCTCCACTTT.

In this sample, this clonotype turned up a few times. The chain links TRBV18 to TRBJ2-7; TRBD2 matches 9 bases. CDR3 length: 16 amino acids. V dropped 2 bases and J dropped 4; count of bases not matched to a gene: 9. Germline V gene lookup returns CDR1 KGHSH and CDR2 LQKENI. The CDR3 region has the DNA TGTGCCAGCTCACCATTTTTAGCGGGAGCTGATTACGAGCAGTACTTC. This gives the protein CASSPFLAGADYEQYF.

This clonotype was recorded a few times. The rearrangement joins TRBV4-1 to TRBJ2-2, with a weak D call TRBD1 (6 bases). The germline V and J ends were trimmed by 2 bases and 1 base, with 14 bases remaining between them. This CDR3 region has 17 residues. Per germline, CDR1 MGHRA and CDR2 YSYEKL. CDR3 DNA: TGCGCCAGCAGCCAAAGTAGGCTCAGGGGGAACACCGGGGAGCTGTTTTTT. This sequence encodes CASSQSRLRGNTGELFF.

This clonotype has more than one count but fewer than ten. The chain has TRBV28 and TRBJ1-6; D is ambiguous. CDR3 length equals 14 residues. CDR1 MDHEN and CDR2 SYDVKM come from the germline V gene. Trimming shortened V by 7 bases and J by 8 bases, and 15 bases separated the two germline ends. The DNA for the CDR3 is TGTGCCAGCATCGATTACAGCCTAGATTCACCCCTCCACTTT. Translation gives CASIDYSLDSPLHF.

The chain couples TRBV6-1 to TRBJ1-1, with D possibly matching TRBD1 (5 bases). V lost 6 bases and J lost 6, with 14 bases in between. The germline V gene encodes CDR1 MNHNS and CDR2 SASEGT. The CDR3 totals 13 residues. CDR3: CASRLRTRPEAFF. CDR3 coding DNA: TGTGCCAGCAGACTACGGACAAGGCCTGAAGCTTTCTTT.

This clonotype was detected many times. This sequence joins TRBV12-3 or TRBV12-4 and TRBJ2-3, with 7 nucleotides matching TRBD1. V trimming: 7 bases; J trimming: 3 bases; junction bases outside the gene matches: 10. This CDR3 has 15 amino acids. This CDR3 reads CASNPQGLVTDTQYF. The CDR3 DNA follows: TGTGCCAGCAATCCACAGGGGTTAGTAACAGATACGCAGTATTTT.

The chain combines TRBV4-3 with TRBJ2-3; 10 nucleotides agree with TRBD2. The ends lost 4 bases at V and 5 bases at J; junction bases unmatched: 9. CDR1 is LGHNA, CDR2 YSLEER, per germline. This CDR3 comprises 16 residues. The CDR3 sequence is CASSPTGTSELDTQYF. CDR3 in DNA: TGCGCCAGCAGCCCAACCGGGACTAGCGAATTAGATACGCAGTATTTT.

This clonotype was counted between two and nine times. The chain carries TRBV28 and TRBJ2-7; 7 bases are shared with TRBD1. The CDR3 runs to 14 residues. Per the germline V gene, CDR1 is MDHEN and CDR2 is SYDVKM. V was clipped by 10 bases and J by 2 bases; unmatched bases: 11. The CDR3 loop reads CATLIPGTAYEQYF. The CDR3 DNA reads as TGTGCCACCTTAATCCCTGGGACAGCCTACGAGCAGTACTTC.

V gene TRBV6-5 combines with J gene TRBJ1-2; D not certain. This CDR3 spans 12 amino acids. Germline CDR1 reads MNHEY; CDR2 reads SVGAGI. The V and J ends lost 1 base and 7 bases respectively, with 7 bases between them. This chain's CDR3 is CASSYYGVGYTF. CDR3 coding DNA: TGTGCCAGCAGTTACTACGGTGTTGGCTACACCTTC.